What follows is one TCR beta chain and its context. Antigen: not known. This sample is drawn from a study of graft-versus-host responses after intestinal transplantation. Looking at the study overall: Grafts were multivisceral, liver-intestinal, or isolated intestinal. Anti-thymocyte globulin served as induction for all recipients, who then took tacrolimus and steroids for 2 to 4 years. Findings of the study overall: Some GvH clones were seen earlier in gut or blood, suggesting intestinal origin. Circulating GvH clone levels at their peak were associated with HvG declines (early post-transplant).

Generated by immunoSEQ multiplex PCR, the TCRdb table keeps only in-frame clones and is missing some. The sample lists approximately 80,000 clones, around 90% occurring once. This sequence originates from a human donor who received an intestinal transplant. The specimen comprised unstimulated CD4+ T cells sorted from spleen or lymph node cells, sampled before intestinal transplant.

The CDR3 here is CASSGLARARGEQFF. Written as DNA, the CDR3 is TGTGCCAGCAGTGGTTTGGCCAGGGCAAGGGGTGAGCAGTTCTTC. The genes are TRBV6-1 and TRBJ2-1; a weak D match, TRBD1 (5 bases). The V gene lost 4 bases and the J gene lost 9 bases, with 19 bases spanning the gap. Germline values: CDR1 MNHNS, CDR2 SASEGT. This CDR3 has 15 amino acids.